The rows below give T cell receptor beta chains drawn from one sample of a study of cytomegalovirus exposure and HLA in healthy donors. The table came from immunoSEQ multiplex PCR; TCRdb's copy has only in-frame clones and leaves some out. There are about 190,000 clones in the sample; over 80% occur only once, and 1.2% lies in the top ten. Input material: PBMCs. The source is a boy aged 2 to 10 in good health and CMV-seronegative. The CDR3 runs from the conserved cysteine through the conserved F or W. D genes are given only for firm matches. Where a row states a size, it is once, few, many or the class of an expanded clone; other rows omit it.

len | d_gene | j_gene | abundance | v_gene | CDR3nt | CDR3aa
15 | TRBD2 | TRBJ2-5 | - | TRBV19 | TGTGCCAGTAGTGCGGCCGGGACTAGCGGGCTGGACCAGTACTTC | CASSAAGTSGLDQYF
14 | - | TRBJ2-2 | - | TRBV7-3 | TGTGCCAGCAGCTTAGGGGCTGCGACCGGGGAGCTGTTTTTT | CASSLGAATGELFF
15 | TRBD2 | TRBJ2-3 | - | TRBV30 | TGTGCCTGGAGTGTGATAGCGGGAGTTTCAGATACGCAGTATTTT | CAWSVIAGVSDTQYF
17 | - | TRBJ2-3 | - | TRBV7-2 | TGTGCCAGCAGCACCCGACAGGCGAGTCCTGACACAGATACGCAGTATTTT | CASSTRQASPDTDTQYF
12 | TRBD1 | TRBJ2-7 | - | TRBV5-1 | TGCGCCAGCAGCTTGAACAGGGGCGAGCAGTACTTC | CASSLNRGEQYF
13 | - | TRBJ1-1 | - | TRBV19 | TGTGCCTCCAAGGGGGACCTGAACACTGAAGCTTTCTTT | CASKGDLNTEAFF
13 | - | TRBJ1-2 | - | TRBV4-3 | TGCGCCAGCAGCCAAGACGTCAGCTATGGCTACACCTTC | CASSQDVSYGYTF
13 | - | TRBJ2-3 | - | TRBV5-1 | TGCGCCAGCAGCCGGGGGGCCAGAGATACGCAGTATTTT | CASSRGARDTQYF
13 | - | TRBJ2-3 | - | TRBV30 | TGTGCCTGGAGACAGGGAGGCACAGATACGCAGTATTTT | CAWRQGGTDTQYF
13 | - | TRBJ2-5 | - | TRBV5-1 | TGCGCCAGCAGCTTGGCCGTGGAGGAGACCCAGTACTTC | CASSLAVEETQYF
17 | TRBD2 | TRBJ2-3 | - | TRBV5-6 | TGTGCCAGCAGCCAGTGGACTAGCGGGAGTGGGGAGGATACGCAGTATTTT | CASSQWTSGSGEDTQYF
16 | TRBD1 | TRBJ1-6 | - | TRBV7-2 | TGTGCCAGCAGCTTCCTACCGGGACAGACTAATTCACCCCTCCACTTT | CASSFLPGQTNSPLHF
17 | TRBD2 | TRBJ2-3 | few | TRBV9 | TGTGCCAGCAGCCCAGGGACTAGCGGAACCCGCACAGATACGCAGTATTTT | CASSPGTSGTRTDTQYF
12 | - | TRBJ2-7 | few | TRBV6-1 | TGTGCCAGCAGTGAAGGACAGTACGAGCAGTACTTC | CASSEGQYEQYF
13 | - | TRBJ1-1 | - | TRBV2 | TGTGCCAGCAGCCCAGGAACGAACACTGAAGCTTTCTTT | CASSPGTNTEAFF
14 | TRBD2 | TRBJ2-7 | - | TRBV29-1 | TGCAGCGTTAAGACTAGCGGGAGCACCTACGAGCAGTACTTC | CSVKTSGSTYEQYF
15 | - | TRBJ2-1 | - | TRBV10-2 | TGCGCCAGCAGTGCCGCTAGCGCTTCCTACAATGAGCAGTTCTTC | CASSAASASYNEQFF
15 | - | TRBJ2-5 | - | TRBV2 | TGTGCCAGCAGTGGGCTAGCCAACCCCCAAGAGACCCAGTACTTC | CASSGLANPQETQYF
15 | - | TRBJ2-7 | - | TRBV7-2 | TGTGCCAGCAGGCCTCAAGGCCTGAGGACCTACGAGCAGTACTTC | CASRPQGLRTYEQYF
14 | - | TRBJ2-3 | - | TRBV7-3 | TGTGCCAGCAGCTTAATCGCTAGCGAAGATACGCAGTATTTT | CASSLIASEDTQYF
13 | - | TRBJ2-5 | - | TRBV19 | TGTGCCAGTAGTTATACAGACCAAGAGACCCAGTACTTC | CASSYTDQETQYF
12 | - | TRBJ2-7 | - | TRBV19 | TGTGCCAGTAGTATGGGGGACTACGAGCAGTACTTC | CASSMGDYEQYF
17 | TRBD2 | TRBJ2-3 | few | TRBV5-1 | TGCGCCAGCAGCCTAGAGACTAGCGGGAGTTTCGCAGATACGCAGTATTTT | CASSLETSGSFADTQYF
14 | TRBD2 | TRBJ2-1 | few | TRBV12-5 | TGTGCTAGTGGTTCCCGACTAGCGGGGGGTTTAGAGTTCTTC | CASGSRLAGGLEFF
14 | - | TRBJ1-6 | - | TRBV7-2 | TGTGCCAGCAGCTTTGGACATTACGGTTCACCCCTCCACTTT | CASSFGHYGSPLHF
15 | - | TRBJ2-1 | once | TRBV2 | TGTGCCAGCAGGTGGGCCGGAAGCTCCTACAATGAGCAGTTCTTC | CASRWAGSSYNEQFF
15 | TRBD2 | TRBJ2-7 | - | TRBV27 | TGTGCCAGCAGTTTGAGCGGGAGGGCCAGCTACGAGCAGTACTTC | CASSLSGRASYEQYF
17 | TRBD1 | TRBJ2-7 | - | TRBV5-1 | TGCGCCAGCAGCCTTCTACCCTTAGACAGGGTTGCCTACGAGCAGTACTTC | CASSLLPLDRVAYEQYF
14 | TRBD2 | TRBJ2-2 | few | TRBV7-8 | TGTGCCAGCAGCCCGGGGGGGTGGACCGGGGAGCTGTTTTTT | CASSPGGWTGELFF
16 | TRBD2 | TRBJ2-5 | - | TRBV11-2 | TGTGCCGGCAGCTCGACTAGCGGGGGGGCGGAAGAGACCCAGTACTTC | CAGSSTSGGAEETQYF
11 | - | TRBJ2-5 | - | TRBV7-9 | TGTGCCAGCAGCTTACAGGAGACCCAGTACTTC | CASSLQETQYF
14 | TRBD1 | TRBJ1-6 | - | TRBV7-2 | TGTGCCAGCAGCCGGGACAGCCGCAATTCACCCCTCCACTTT | CASSRDSRNSPLHF
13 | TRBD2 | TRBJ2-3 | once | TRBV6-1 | TGTGCCAGCAGTGAAGTGGGGGGGGATACGCAGTATTTT | CASSEVGGDTQYF
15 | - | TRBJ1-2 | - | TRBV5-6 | TGTGCCAGCAGCTCCCAGTGGGCAGGGGCGGATGGCTACACCTTC | CASSSQWAGADGYTF
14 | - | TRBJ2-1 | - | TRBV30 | TGTGCCTGGAGTGTAGGGGTATCCTACAATGAGCAGTTCTTC | CAWSVGVSYNEQFF
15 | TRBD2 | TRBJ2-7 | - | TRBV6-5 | TGTGCCAGCAGTTATCTAGCGGGAGGGGGCTACGAGCAGTACTTC | CASSYLAGGGYEQYF
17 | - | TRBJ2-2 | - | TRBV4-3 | TGCGCCAGCAGCCAAGATATAGCGGAGACGAACACCGGGGAGCTGTTTTTT | CASSQDIAETNTGELFF
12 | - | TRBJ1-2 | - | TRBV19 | TGTGCCAGTAGTAAGCAGGGGCATGGCTACACCTTC | CASSKQGHGYTF
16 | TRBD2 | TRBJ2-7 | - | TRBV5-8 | TGTGCCAGCAGCTACTCTAGCGGGAGAGGCCGTCACGAGCAGTACTTC | CASSYSSGRGRHEQYF
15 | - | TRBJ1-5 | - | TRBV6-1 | TGTGCCAGCAGTCTCCGGCAGGGCCTAAATCAGCCCCAGCATTTT | CASSLRQGLNQPQHF
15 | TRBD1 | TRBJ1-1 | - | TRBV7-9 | TGTGCCAGCAGCTTTCCCGACAGGGGAATCGCTGAAGCTTTCTTT | CASSFPDRGIAEAFF
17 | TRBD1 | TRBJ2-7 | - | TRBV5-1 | TGCGCCAGCAGCTTGGTATTTCAGGGGGCAAGGAGGTACGAGCAGTACTTC | CASSLVFQGARRYEQYF
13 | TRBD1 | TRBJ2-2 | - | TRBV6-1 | TGTGCCAGCGGGGGACAGCTCACCGGGGAGCTGTTTTTT | CASGGQLTGELFF
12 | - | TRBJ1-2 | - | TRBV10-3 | TGTGCCATCAGTGACAGACTCTATGGCTACACCTTC | CAISDRLYGYTF
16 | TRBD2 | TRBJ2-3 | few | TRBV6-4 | TGTGCCAGCAGTGAGCTAGCGGGAGGGCCCACAGATACGCAGTATTTT | CASSELAGGPTDTQYF
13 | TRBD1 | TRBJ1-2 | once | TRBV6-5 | TGTGCCAGCAGCCAGAACAGGGGTGATGGCTACACCTTC | CASSQNRGDGYTF
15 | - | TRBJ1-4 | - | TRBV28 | TGTGCCAGCAGGACTTCGGGTCCTCTCGTCGAAAAACTGTTTTTT | CASRTSGPLVEKLFF
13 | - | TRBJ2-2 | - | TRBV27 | TGTGCCAGCAGTTATATAGACACCGGGGAGCTGTTTTTT | CASSYIDTGELFF
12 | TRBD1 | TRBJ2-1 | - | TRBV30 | TGTGCCTGTCAAACCCACAGGGGGATGAGGGTCTTC | CACQTHRGMRVF
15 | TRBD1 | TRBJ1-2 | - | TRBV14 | TGTGCCAGCAGCCAGATCGGACAGGGAATCGGTGGCTACACCTTC | CASSQIGQGIGGYTF
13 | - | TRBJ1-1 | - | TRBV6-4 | TGTGCCAGCAGTGACAAAGCGGGCACTGAAGCTTTCTTT | CASSDKAGTEAFF
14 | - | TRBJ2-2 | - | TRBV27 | TGTGCCAGCAGTTTCGGACAGCCCACCGGGGAGCTGTTTTTT | CASSFGQPTGELFF
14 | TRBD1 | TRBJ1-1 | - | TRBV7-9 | TGTGCCAGCAGCTTCGGACAGGGGAACACTGAAGCTTTCTTT | CASSFGQGNTEAFF
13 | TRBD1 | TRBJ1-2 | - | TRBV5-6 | TGTGCCAGCAGCGGACAGGGGGCCTATGGCTACACCTTC | CASSGQGAYGYTF
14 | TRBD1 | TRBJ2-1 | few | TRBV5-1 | TGCGCCAGCAGCTCGACAGGGGTGCACAATGAGCAGTTCTTC | CASSSTGVHNEQFF